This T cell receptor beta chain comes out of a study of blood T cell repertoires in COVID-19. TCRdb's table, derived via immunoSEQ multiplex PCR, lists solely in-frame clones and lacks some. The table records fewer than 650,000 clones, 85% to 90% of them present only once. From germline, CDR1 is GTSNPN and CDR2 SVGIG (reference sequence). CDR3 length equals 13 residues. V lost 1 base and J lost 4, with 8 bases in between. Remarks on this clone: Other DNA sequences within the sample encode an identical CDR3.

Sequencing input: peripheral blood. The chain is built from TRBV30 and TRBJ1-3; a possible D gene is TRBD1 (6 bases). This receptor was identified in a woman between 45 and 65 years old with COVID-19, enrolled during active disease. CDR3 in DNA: TGTGCCTGGAGTGCCGACAGGGGAAACACCATATATTTT. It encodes CAWSADRGNTIYF.